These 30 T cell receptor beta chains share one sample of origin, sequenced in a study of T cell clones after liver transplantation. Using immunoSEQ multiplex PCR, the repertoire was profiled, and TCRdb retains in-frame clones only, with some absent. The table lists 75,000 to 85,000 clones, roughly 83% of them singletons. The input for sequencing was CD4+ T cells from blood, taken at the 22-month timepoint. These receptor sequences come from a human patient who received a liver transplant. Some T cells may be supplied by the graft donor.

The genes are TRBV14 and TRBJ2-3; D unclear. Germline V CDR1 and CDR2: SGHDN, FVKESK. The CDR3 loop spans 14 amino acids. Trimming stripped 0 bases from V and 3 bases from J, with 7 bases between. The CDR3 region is CASSQDPATDTQYF. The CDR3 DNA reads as TGTGCCAGCAGCCAAGATCCGGCAACAGATACGCAGTATTTT.

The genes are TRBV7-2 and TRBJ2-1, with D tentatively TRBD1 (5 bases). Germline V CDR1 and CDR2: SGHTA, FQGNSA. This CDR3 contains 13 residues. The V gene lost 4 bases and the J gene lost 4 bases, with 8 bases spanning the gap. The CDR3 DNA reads TGTGCCAGCAGCTCAACAGGTTACAATGAGCAGTTCTTC. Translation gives CASSSTGYNEQFF.

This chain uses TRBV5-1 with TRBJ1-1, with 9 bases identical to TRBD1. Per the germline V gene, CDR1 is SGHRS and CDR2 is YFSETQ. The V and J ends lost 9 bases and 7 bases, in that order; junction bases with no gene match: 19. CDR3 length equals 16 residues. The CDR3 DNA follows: TGCGCCACTACCTCCGGGACAGGGACCTCTGGGGGTGAAGCTTTCTTT. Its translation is CATTSGTGTSGGEAFF.

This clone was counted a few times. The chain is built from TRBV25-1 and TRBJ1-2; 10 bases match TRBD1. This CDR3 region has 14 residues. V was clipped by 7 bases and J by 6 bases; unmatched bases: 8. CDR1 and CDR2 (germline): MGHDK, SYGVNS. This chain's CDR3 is CASTRQGAVDGYTF. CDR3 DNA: TGTGCCAGCACCCGACAGGGGGCGGTGGATGGCTACACCTTC.

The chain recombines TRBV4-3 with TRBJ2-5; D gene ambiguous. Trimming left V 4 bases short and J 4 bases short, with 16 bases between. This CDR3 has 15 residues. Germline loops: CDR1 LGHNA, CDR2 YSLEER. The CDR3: CASSRELVLGETQYF. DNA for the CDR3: TGCGCCAGCAGCCGAGAGCTAGTTCTCGGAGAGACCCAGTACTTC.

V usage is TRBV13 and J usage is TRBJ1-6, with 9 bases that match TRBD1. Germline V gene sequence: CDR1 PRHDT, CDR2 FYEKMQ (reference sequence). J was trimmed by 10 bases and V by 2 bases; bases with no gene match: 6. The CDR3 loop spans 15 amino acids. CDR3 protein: CASSLSQGAGSPLHF. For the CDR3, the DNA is TGTGCCAGCAGCTTATCACAGGGGGCTGGATCACCCCTCCACTTT.

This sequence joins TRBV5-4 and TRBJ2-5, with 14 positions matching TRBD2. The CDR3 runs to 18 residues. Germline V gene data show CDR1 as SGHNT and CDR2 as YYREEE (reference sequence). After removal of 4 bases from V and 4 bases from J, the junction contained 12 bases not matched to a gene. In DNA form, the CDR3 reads TGTGCCAGCAGCCACCCAAATTCGGGACTAGCGGGAGCAGAGACCCAGTACTTC. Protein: CASSHPNSGLAGAETQYF.

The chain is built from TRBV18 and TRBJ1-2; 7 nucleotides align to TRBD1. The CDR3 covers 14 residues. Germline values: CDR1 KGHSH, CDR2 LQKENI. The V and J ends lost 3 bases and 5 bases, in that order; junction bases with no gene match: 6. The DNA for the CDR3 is TGTGCCAGCTCACCCACAAGGGACAGTTATGGCTACACCTTC. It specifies CASSPTRDSYGYTF.

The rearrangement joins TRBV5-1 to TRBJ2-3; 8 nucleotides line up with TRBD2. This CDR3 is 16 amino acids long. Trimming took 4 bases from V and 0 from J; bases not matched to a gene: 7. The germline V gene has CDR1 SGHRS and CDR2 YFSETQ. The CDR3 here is CASSQRTGGSTDTQYF. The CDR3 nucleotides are TGCGCCAGCAGCCAGAGAACGGGGGGGAGCACAGATACGCAGTATTTT.

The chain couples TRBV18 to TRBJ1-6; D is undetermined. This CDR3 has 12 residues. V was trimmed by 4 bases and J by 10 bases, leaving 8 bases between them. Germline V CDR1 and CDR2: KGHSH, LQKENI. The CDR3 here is CASSRRESPLHF. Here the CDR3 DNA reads TGTGCCAGCTCACGACGGGAATCACCCCTCCACTTT.

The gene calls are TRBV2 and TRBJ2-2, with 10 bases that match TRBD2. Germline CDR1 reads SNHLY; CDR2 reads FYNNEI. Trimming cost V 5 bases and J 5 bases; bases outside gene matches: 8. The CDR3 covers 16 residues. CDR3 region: CASSYLAGAGTGELFF. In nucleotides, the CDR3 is TGTGCCAGCAGTTACCTAGCGGGGGCAGGGACCGGGGAGCTGTTTTTT.

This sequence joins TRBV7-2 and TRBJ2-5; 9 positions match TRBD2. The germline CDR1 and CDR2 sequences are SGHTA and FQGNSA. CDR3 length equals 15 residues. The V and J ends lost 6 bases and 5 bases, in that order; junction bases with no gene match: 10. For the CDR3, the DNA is TGTGCCAGCAGTCCCCGGACTAGCGCGCCCGAGACCCAGTACTTC. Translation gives CASSPRTSAPETQYF.

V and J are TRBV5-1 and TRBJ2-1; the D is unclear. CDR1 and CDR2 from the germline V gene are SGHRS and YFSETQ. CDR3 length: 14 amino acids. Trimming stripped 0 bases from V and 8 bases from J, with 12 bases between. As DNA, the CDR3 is TGCGCCAGCAGCTTGGACCCCCCTGGGGATGAGCAGTTCTTC. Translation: CASSLDPPGDEQFF. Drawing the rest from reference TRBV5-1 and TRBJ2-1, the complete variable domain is KAGVTQTPRYLIKTRGQQVTLSCSPISGHRSVSWYQQTPGQGLQFLFEYFSETQRNKGNFPGRFSGRQFSNSRSEMNVSTLELGDSALYLCASSLDPPGDEQFFGPGTRLTVL.

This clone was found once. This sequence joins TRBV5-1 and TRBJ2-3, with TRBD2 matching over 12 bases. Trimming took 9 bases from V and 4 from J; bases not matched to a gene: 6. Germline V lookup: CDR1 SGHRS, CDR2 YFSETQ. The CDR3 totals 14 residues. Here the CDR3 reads CATKLAGGSDTQYF. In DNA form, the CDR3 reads TGCGCCACAAAACTAGCGGGGGGTTCAGATACGCAGTATTTT. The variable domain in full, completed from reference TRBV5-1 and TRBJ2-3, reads KAGVTQTPRYLIKTRGQQVTLSCSPISGHRSVSWYQQTPGQGLQFLFEYFSETQRNKGNFPGRFSGRQFSNSRSEMNVSTLELGDSALYLCATKLAGGSDTQYFGPGTRLTVL.

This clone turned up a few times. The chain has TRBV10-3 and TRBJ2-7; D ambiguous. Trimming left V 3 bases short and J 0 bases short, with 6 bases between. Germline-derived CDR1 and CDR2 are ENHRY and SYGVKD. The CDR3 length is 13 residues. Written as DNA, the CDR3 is TGTGCCATCAGTGAATTGCGCTCCTACGAGCAGTACTTC. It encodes CAISELRSYEQYF.

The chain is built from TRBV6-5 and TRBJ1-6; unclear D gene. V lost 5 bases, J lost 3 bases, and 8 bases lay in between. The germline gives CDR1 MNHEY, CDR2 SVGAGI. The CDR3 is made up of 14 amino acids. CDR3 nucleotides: TGTGCCAGCAGTGCAGTGTTCTATAATTCACCCCTCCACTTT. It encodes CASSAVFYNSPLHF.

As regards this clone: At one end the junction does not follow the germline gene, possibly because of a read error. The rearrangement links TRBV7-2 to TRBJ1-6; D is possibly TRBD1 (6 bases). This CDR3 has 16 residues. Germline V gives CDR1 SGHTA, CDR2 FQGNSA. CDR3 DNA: TGTGCCGGCAGCTTAGTCGGGGGGGCGACAGATTCACCCCTCCACTTT. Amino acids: CAGSLVGGATDSPLHF.

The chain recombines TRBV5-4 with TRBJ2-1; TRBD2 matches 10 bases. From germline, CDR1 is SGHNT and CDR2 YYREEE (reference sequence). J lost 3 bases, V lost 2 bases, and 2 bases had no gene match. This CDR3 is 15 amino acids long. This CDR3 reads CASSLTSGVYNEQFF. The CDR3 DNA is TGTGCCAGCAGCTTAACTAGCGGGGTCTACAATGAGCAGTTCTTC.

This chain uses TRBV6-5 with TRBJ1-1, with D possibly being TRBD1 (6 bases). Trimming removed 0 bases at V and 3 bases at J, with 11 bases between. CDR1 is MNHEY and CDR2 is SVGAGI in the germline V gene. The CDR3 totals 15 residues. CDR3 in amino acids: CASSYSGQPHTEAFF. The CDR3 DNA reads TGTGCCAGCAGTTACTCCGGACAGCCACACACTGAAGCTTTCTTT.

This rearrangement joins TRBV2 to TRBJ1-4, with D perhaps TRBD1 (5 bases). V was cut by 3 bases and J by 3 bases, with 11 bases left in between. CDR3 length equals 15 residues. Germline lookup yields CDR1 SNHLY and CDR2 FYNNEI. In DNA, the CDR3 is TGTGCCAGCAGTGATCTACGGGGACCTAATGAAAAACTGTTTTTT. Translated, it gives CASSDLRGPNEKLFF.

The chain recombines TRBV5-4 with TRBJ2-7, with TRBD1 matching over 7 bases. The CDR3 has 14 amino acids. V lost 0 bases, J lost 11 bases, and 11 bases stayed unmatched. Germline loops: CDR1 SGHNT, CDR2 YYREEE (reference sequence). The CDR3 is CASSLARGPETEYF. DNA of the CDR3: TGTGCCAGCAGCTTGGCGAGGGGGCCGGAGACGGAGTACTTC.

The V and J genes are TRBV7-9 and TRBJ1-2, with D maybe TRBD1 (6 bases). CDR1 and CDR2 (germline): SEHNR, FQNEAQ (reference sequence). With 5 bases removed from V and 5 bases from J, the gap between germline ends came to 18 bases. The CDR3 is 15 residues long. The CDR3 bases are TGTGCCAGCAGCCCTGGACAGAATCCGCAGTATGGCTACACCTTC. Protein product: CASSPGQNPQYGYTF.

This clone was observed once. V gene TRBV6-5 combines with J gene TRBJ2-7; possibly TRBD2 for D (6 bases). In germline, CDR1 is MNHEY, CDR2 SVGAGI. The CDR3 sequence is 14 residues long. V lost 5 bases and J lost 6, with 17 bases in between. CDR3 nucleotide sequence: TGTGCCAGCAGTCCACGGGACCTCGGGGGCGAGCAGTACTTC. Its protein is CASSPRDLGGEQYF.

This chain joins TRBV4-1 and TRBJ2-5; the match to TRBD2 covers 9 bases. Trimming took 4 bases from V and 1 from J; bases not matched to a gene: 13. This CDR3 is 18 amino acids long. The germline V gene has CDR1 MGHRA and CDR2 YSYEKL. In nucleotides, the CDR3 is TGCGCCAGCAGCCTGACCCCAGCGGGGGGCGCTGCCCAAGAGACCCAGTACTTC. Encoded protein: CASSLTPAGGAAQETQYF.

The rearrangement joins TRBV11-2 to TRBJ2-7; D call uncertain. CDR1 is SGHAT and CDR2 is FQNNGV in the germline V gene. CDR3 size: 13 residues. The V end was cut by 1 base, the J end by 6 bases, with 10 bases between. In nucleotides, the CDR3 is TGTGCCAGCAGCTTAGGGCTAGACACCGAGCAGTACTTC. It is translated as CASSLGLDTEQYF.

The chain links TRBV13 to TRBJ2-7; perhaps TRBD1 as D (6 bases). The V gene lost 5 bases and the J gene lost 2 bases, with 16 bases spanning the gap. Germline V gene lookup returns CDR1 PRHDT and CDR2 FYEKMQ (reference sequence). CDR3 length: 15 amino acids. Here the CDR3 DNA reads TGTGCCAGCAGCCCCCGCCGGGACAAAGCCTACGAGCAGTACTTC. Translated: CASSPRRDKAYEQYF.

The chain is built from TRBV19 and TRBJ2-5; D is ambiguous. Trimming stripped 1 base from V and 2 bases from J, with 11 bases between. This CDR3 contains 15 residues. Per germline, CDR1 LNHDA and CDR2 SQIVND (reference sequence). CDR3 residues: CASSIVPPGQETQYF. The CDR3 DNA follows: TGTGCCAGTAGTATAGTCCCCCCTGGACAAGAGACCCAGTACTTC.

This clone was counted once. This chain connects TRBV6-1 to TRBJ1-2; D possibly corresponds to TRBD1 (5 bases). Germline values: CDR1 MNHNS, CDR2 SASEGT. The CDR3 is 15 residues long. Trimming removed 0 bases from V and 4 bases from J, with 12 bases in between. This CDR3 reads CASSEAAGFTYGYTF. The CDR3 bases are TGTGCCAGCAGTGAAGCGGCAGGGTTCACCTATGGCTACACCTTC.

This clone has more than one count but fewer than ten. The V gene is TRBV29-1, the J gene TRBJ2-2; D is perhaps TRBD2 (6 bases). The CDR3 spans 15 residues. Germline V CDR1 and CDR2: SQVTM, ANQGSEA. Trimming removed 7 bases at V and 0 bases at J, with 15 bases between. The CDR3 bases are TGCAGCGCCATGGGGGGTTGGACGAACACCGGGGAGCTGTTTTTT. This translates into CSAMGGWTNTGELFF.

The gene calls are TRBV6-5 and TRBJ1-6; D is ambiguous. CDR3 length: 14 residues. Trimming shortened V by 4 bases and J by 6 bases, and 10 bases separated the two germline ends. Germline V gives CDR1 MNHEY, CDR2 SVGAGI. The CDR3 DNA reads TGTGCCAGCAGTTGGTCCTTGGGTAATTCACCCCTCCACTTT. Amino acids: CASSWSLGNSPLHF.